This T cell receptor (beta chain) appears in the sequencing data of a study of T cell changes during pregnancy in multiple sclerosis. This clone was observed once. From germline, CDR1 is MNHEY and CDR2 SMNVEV (reference sequence). V shed 2 bases and J shed 4 bases, with 12 bases lying between them. CDR3 length: 15 amino acids. Profiling relied on immunoSEQ multiplex PCR, and the TCRdb table lists in-frame clones only, not all of them. This sample has fewer than 70,000 clones; about 90% occur once, and the top ten carry around 2.7%. The starting material was peripheral blood, obtained in the second trimester of pregnancy. This receptor was taken from a female donor in good health, enrolled as a control in a pregnancy study. J is TRBJ2-1 and V is TRBV27, with TRBD1 as a possible D gene (6 bases). CDR3 sequence: CASSLMTGFYNEQFF. The CDR3 DNA reads TGTGCCAGCAGTTTAATGACAGGATTTTACAATGAGCAGTTCTTC.